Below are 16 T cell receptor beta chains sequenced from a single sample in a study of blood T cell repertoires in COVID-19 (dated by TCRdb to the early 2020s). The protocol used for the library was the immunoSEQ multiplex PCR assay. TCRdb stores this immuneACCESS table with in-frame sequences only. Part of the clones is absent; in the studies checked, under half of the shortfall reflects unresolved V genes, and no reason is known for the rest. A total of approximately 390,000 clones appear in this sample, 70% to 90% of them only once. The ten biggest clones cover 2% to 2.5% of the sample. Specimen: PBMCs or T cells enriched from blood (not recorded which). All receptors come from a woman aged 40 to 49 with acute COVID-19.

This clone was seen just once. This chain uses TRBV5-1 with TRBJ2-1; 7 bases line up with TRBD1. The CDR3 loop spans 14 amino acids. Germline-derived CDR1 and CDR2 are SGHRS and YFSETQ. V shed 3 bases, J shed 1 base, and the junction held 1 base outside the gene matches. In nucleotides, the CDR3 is TGCGCCAGCAGCTCGGGACAGTCCTACAATGAGCAGTTCTTC. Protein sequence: CASSSGQSYNEQFF.

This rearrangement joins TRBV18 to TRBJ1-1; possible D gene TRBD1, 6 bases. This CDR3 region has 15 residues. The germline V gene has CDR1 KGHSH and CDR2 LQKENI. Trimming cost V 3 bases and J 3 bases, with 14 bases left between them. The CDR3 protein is CASSPERQADTEAFF. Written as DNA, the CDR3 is TGTGCCAGCTCACCGGAAAGACAGGCGGACACTGAAGCTTTCTTT.

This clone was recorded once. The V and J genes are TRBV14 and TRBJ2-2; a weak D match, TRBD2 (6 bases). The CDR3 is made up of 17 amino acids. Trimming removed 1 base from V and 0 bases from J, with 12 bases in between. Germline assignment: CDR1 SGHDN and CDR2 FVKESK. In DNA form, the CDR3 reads TGTGCCAGCAGCCAAGTGGAGGGACCCACGAACACCGGGGAGCTGTTTTTT. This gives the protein CASSQVEGPTNTGELFF. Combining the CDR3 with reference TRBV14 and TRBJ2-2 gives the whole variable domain EAGVTQFPSHSVIEKGQTVTLRCDPISGHDNLYWYRRVMGKEIKFLLHFVKESKQDESGMPNNRFLAERTGGTYSTLKVQPAELEDSGVYFCASSQVEGPTNTGELFFGEGSRLTVL.

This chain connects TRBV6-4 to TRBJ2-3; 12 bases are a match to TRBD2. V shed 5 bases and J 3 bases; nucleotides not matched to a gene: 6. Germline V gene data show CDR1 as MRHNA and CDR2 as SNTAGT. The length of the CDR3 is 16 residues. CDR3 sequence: CASSHASGGATDTQYF. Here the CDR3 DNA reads TGTGCCAGCAGTCACGCTAGCGGGGGGGCAACAGATACGCAGTATTTT.

DNA of the CDR3: TGCGCCAGCAGCCCTCTATCAGGGGGCTCTGGAGAGACCCAGTACTTC. It yields the protein CASSPLSGGSGETQYF. The rearrangement links TRBV5-1 to TRBJ2-5; 8 bases match TRBD1. Germline V gene data show CDR1 as SGHRS and CDR2 as YFSETQ. The length of the CDR3 is 16 residues. J was trimmed by 4 bases and V by 4 bases; bases with no gene match: 12.

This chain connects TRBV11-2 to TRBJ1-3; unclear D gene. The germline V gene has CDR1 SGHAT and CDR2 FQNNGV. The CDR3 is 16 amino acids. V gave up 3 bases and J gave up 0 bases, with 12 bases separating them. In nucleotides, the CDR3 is TGTGCCAGCAGCTTGGGCCGGCGATCCTCTGGAAACACCATATATTTT. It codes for CASSLGRRSSGNTIYF. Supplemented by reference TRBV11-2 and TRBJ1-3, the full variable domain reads EAGVAQSPRYKIIEKRQSVAFWCNPISGHATLYWYQQILGQGPKLLIQFQNNGVVDDSQLPKDRFSAERLKGVDSTLKIQPAKLEDSAVYLCASSLGRRSSGNTIYFGEGSWLTVV.

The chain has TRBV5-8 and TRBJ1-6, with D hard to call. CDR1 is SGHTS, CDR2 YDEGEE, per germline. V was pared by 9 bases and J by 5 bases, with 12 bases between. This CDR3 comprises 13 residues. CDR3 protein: CATTRLNNSPLHF. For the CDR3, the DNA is TGTGCCACGACGAGGCTAAATAATTCACCCCTCCACTTT.

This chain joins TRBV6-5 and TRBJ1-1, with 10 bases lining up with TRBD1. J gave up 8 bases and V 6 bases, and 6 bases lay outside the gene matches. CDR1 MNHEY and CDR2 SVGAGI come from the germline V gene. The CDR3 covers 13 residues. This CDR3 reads CASRPGTGAEAFF. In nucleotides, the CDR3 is TGTGCCAGCAGGCCCGGGACAGGGGCCGAAGCTTTCTTT.

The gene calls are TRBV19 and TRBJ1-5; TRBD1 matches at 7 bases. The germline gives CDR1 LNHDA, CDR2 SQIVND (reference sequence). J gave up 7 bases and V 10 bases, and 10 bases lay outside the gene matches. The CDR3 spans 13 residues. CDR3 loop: CATIQGIAQPQHF. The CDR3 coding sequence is TGTGCCACTATACAGGGGATCGCGCAGCCCCAGCATTTT.

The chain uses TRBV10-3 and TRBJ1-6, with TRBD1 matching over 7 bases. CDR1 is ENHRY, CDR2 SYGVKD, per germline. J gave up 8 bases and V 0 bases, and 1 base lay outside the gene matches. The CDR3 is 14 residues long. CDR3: CAISESRGDSPLHF. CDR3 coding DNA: TGTGCCATCAGTGAGTCCAGGGGGGATTCACCCCTCCACTTT.

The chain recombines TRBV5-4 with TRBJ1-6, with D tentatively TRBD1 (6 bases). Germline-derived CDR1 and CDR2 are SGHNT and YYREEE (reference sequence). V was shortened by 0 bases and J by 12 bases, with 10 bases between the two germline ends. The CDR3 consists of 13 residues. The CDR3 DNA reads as TGTGCCAGCAGCTTGGACACAGGGCGACCCCTCCACTTT. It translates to CASSLDTGRPLHF.

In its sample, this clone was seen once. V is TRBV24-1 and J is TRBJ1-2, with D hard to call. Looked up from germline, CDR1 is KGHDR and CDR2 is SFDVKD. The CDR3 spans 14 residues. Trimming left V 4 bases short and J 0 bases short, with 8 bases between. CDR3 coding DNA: TGTGCCACCAGTGACCACACAGCTAACTATGGCTACACCTTC. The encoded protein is CATSDHTANYGYTF.

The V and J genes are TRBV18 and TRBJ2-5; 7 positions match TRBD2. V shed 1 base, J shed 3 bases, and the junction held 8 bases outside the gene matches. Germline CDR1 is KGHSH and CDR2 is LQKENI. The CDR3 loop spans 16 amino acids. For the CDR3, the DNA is TGTGCCAGCTCACCACAATCGGGGGGACCGGAAGAGACCCAGTACTTC. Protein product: CASSPQSGGPEETQYF.

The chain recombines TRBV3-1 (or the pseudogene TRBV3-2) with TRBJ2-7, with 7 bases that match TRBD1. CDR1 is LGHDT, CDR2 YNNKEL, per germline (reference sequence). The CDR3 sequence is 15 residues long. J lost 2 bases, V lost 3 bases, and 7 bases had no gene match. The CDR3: CASSQGATGPYEQYF. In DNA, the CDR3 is TGTGCCAGCAGCCAGGGTGCGACAGGGCCCTACGAGCAGTACTTC.

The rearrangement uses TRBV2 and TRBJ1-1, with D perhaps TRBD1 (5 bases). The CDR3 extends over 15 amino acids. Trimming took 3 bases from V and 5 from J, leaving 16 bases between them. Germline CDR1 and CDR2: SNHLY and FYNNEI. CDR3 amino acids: CASSDSGRVWTEAFF. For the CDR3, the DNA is TGTGCCAGCAGTGATTCTGGCAGGGTTTGGACTGAAGCTTTCTTT.

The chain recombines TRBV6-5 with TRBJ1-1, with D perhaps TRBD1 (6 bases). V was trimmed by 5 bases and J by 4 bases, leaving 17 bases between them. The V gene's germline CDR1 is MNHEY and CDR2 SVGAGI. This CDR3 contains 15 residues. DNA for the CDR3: TGTGCCAGCAGTAATCTACAGGGCGGGGGCACTGAAGCTTTCTTT. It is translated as CASSNLQGGGTEAFF.